The 9 T cell receptor beta chains presented below share a single source sample, sequenced in a study of tissue T cells after allogeneic stem cell transplantation. The assay was immunoSEQ multiplex PCR, and TCRdb's table has in-frame clones only and misses some. Here the sample spans roughly 3,500 clones, approximately 50% being singletons. The sequencing used tissue from the ileum, collected at autopsy. These receptors were taken from a male donor at least 60 years old with lung cancer.

This clone is termed medium-sized. The sample contains more than one DNA sequence encoding this CDR3. The chain carries TRBV10-2 and TRBJ2-2, with unresolved D. CDR1 and CDR2 (germline): WSHSY, SAAADI. The CDR3 is made up of 13 amino acids. V lost 4 bases and J 3 bases, leaving 6 bases between the germline ends. The CDR3 DNA reads TGCGCCAGCAGTGGCCAGTACACCGGGGAGCTGTTTTTT. It translates to CASSGQYTGELFF.

This rearrangement joins TRBV6-5 to TRBJ2-7; weak D call: TRBD1 (6 bases). The CDR3 runs 14 residues. Looked up from germline, CDR1 is MNHEY and CDR2 is SVGAGI. V was pared by 6 bases and J by 2 bases, with 14 bases between. CDR3 nucleotides: TGTGCCAGCAGCGCCGTCGACAGGCCCTACGAGCAGTACTTC. As protein: CASSAVDRPYEQYF.

The chain carries TRBV15 and TRBJ2-4; D is perhaps TRBD1 or TRBD2 (5 bases each). V lost 1 base, J lost 7 bases, and 17 bases lay in between. The CDR3 contains 16 residues. Germline V gene sequence: CDR1 LNHNV, CDR2 YYDKDF (reference sequence). The CDR3 loop reads CATSRGGIVEGNIQYF. The CDR3 region has the DNA TGTGCCACCAGCAGAGGGGGAATCGTCGAGGGGAACATTCAGTACTTC.

This chain links TRBV7-2 with TRBJ2-4; 11 positions agree with TRBD2. The CDR3 is 14 amino acids. Germline CDR1 SGHTA, CDR2 FQGNSA. With 6 bases clipped from V and 6 bases from J, the junction kept 4 bases outside the gene matches. The CDR3 DNA reads as TGTGCCAGCAGTCAAGGGACTAGCGGAAACATTCAGTACTTC. This encodes CASSQGTSGNIQYF.

The chain joins TRBV6-5 to TRBJ1-2; 9 bases align to TRBD1. The CDR3 contains 14 residues. The V gene's germline CDR1 is MNHEY and CDR2 SVGAGI. V lost 7 bases and J lost 14; bases outside the gene matches: 17. CDR3 DNA: TGTGCCAGCAAATTACGAGGGACAGGGAGTGCCCTGACCTTC. Translation: CASKLRGTGSALTF.

This clone is termed medium-sized (0.01 to 0.1%). The genes are TRBV10-1 and TRBJ1-2; D is possibly TRBD1 (5 bases). Trimming took off 5 bases at V and 4 bases at J, with 11 bases between the two ends. CDR1 is WNHNN and CDR2 is SYGVQD in the germline V gene (reference sequence). This CDR3 contains 13 residues. CDR3 region: CASSPDSSYGYTF. The CDR3 DNA follows: TGCGCCAGCAGTCCTGACAGCAGCTATGGCTACACCTTC.

The chain employs TRBV5-1 and TRBJ2-3; D remains unclear. This CDR3 spans 13 amino acids. V dropped 1 base and J dropped 6 bases, with 9 bases sitting between them. CDR1 is SGHRS and CDR2 is YFSETQ in the germline V gene. The CDR3 spells CASSLYPQDTQYF. The DNA for the CDR3 is TGCGCCAGCAGCTTGTATCCCCAGGATACGCAGTATTTT.

The rearrangement links TRBV5-1 to TRBJ1-4; D ambiguous. V lost 0 bases to trimming and J lost 8 bases, with 11 bases between them. The CDR3 has 14 amino acids. Germline lookup yields CDR1 SGHRS and CDR2 YFSETQ. CDR3 sequence (DNA): TGCGCCAGCAGCTTGGGGGGTGTCGGAGAAAAACTGTTTTTT. Residues: CASSLGGVGEKLFF.

V and J are TRBV6-5 and TRBJ2-3; 10 bases agree with TRBD1. The CDR3 is 14 residues long. J lost 4 bases, V lost 5 bases, and 3 bases had no gene match. Germline CDR1 is MNHEY and CDR2 is SVGAGI. The chain's CDR3 is CASSRQGASDTQYF. The CDR3 nucleotides are TGTGCCAGCAGTAGACAGGGGGCTTCAGATACGCAGTATTTT.